The rows below give T cell receptor beta chains drawn from one sample of a study of regulatory T cells in long-lasting Graves disease. TCRdb used MiXCR to reprocess the multiplex PCR reads, holding one entry per CDR3 protein. This repertoire shows a few hundred thousand distinct CDR3 sequences, over 15% found once; its top ten account for 25% to 30%. The same data also contributed to another study, on T cells in Graves' hyperthyroidism and ophthalmopathy.

Sequenced material: peripheral blood mononuclear cells (PBMCs), taken at new diagnosis, from a patient treated with antithyroid drugs. These receptors came from a man aged 35-49 years with Graves disease. Each CDR3 is given with its conserved first and last residue. The D gene is left open where the match is weak. Only some rows state a clone size, as once, few, many or a class for expanded clones.

-,many,TRBV24-1,TRBJ2-5,TGTGCCACCAGTGATTTGGGGGGGGCCCTAGAGACCCAGTACTTC,CATSDLGGALETQYF
-,many,TRBV12-3/TRBV12-4,TRBJ1-5,TGTGCCAGCAGCCTTAGACACATTAATCAGCCCCAGCATTTT,CASSLRHINQPQHF
-,many,TRBV3-1,TRBJ1-3,TGTGCCAGCAGCCAAACCTTCCCCGACAGTTTTCAGATTTACTCTGGAAACACCATATATTTT,CASSQTFPDSFQIYSGNTIYF
-,many,TRBV6-1,TRBJ1-2,TGTGCCAGCAGTAAGACCTCACAAGAGAACTATGGCTACACCTTC,CASSKTSQENYGYTF
-,-,TRBV20-1,TRBJ2-7,TGCAGTGCTAGAGATCACTTGGAGGGGACCTACGAGCAGTACTTC,CSARDHLEGTYEQYF
TRBD2,many,TRBV7-9,TRBJ2-7,TGTGCCAGCAGCTTAGACGGTGGTGTGGCGGGGGGCTACCACACCTACGAGCAGTACTTC,CASSLDGGVAGGYHTYEQYF
-,many,TRBV20-1,TRBJ1-3,TGCAGTGCTAGTTCGCCAGCCTCTGGAAACACCATATATTTT,CSASSPASGNTIYF
TRBD2,few,TRBV20-1,TRBJ2-1,TGCAGTGCTAGAGTGGTCGCGGGGGATCCCTACAATGAGCAGTTCTTC,CSARVVAGDPYNEQFF
-,many,TRBV29-1,TRBJ2-7,TGCAGCGTTGAGGGCCAGGCCCCCTACGAGCAGTACTTC,CSVEGQAPYEQYF
TRBD1,-,TRBV30,TRBJ2-7,TGTGCCTGGGGGACAGGCGCCGGTGACTACGAGCAGTACTTC,CAWGTGAGDYEQYF
-,few,TRBV7-9,TRBJ1-1,TGTGCCAGCAGCTTAGTTGCAGGGCCCGGGGAAGCTTTCTTT,CASSLVAGPGEAFF
TRBD1,-,TRBV4-1,TRBJ1-4,TGCGCCAGCAGCCAAGTTCCAGGGGGTGCTAATGAAAAACTGTTTTTT,CASSQVPGGANEKLFF
-,-,TRBV7-6,TRBJ2-7,TGTGCCAGCAGCTTTGAAACAGGGTCGTTAGCGATCTCCGAGCAGTACTTC,CASSFETGSLAISEQYF
-,-,TRBV4-1,TRBJ1-5,TGCGCCAGCAGCCAAGCAACCACGTATAGCAATCAGCCCCAGCATTTT,CASSQATTYSNQPQHF
TRBD1,many,TRBV18,TRBJ2-1,TGTGCCAGCTCACCCGACAGGGGCTACAATGAGCAGTTCTTC,CASSPDRGYNEQFF
-,many,TRBV28,TRBJ1-2,TGTGCCAGCAGTTTAGGTTCGGCGGGGGGAGATGGCTACACCTTC,CASSLGSAGGDGYTF
-,many,TRBV10-3,TRBJ1-1,TGTGCCGTCTACGGGACACCAATAACCCTGCGAGACACTGAAGCTTTCTTT,CAVYGTPITLRDTEAFF
-,many,TRBV11-2,TRBJ2-3,TGTGCCAGCAGCTTAGGAGTGTGGGGACCCATAGAAGCTAGAGATACGCAGTATTTT,CASSLGVWGPIEARDTQYF
TRBD2,few,TRBV4-3,TRBJ2-2,TGCGCCAGCAGCCATTTAGCGGGGGGGCCGGACGGGGAGCTGTTTTTT,CASSHLAGGPDGELFF
TRBD2,-,TRBV5-4,TRBJ2-1,TGTGCCAGCAGCTCCCGGACTAGTACGGATGAGCAGTTCTTC,CASSSRTSTDEQFF
-,many,TRBV12-5,TRBJ2-2,TGTGCTAGTGGTTTGGTACGCGGGGCGAACACCGGGGAGCTGTTTTTT,CASGLVRGANTGELFF
TRBD1,once,TRBV18,TRBJ2-7,TGTGCCAGCTCATCGACAGGGATAGATTACGAGCAGTACTTC,CASSSTGIDYEQYF
-,-,TRBV27,TRBJ2-7,TGTGCCAGCCGATTGAACGGGGCCTACGAGCAGTACTTC,CASRLNGAYEQYF
-,few,TRBV11-2,TRBJ2-2,TGTGCCAGCATGGTTCAGGGAAACGGCGGGGAGCTGTTTTTT,CASMVQGNGGELFF
-,many,TRBV5-4,TRBJ2-3,TGTGCCAGCAGCCGTGTGGGCACCGACTGGCAGTATTTT,CASSRVGTDWQYF
-,many,TRBV28,TRBJ2-1,TGTGCCAGCAGGGGCAGTAATGAGCAGTTCTTC,CASRGSNEQFF
-,many,TRBV2,TRBJ1-2,TGTGCCAGCAGTGAAGAGCAGGCCTACTATGGCTACACCTTC,CASSEEQAYYGYTF
-,-,TRBV3-1,TRBJ2-6,TGTGCCAGCAGCCCTGGGGATGCTAGCCCCGGGGGGGCCAACGTCCTGACTTTC,CASSPGDASPGGANVLTF
TRBD1,-,TRBV4-1,TRBJ1-1,TGCGCCAGCAGCCAAGATCCGAATATGGGACAGCGGCACTTCTTT,CASSQDPNMGQRHFF
-,few,TRBV9,TRBJ2-2,TGTGCCAGCAGCGCGGACCCTACGAACACCGGGGAGCTGTTTTTT,CASSADPTNTGELFF
TRBD1,many,TRBV7-6,TRBJ1-3,TGTGCCAGCAGCCTTCAGGGGGCCGCACCGCGCACCATATATTTT,CASSLQGAAPRTIYF
-,few,TRBV4-2,TRBJ2-4,TGTGCCAGCAGCCAACGAAGGGTTCTATCGAGGAGCGCATTTGACAAAAACATTCAGTACTTC,CASSQRRVLSRSAFDKNIQYF
-,few,TRBV9,TRBJ2-1,TGTGCCAGCAGCGTAGGGTGGGGGGGGCTCTACAATGAGCAGTTCTTC,CASSVGWGGLYNEQFF
-,many,TRBV7-2,TRBJ2-7,TGTGCCAGCGGCCACTCCTACGAGCAGTACTTC,CASGHSYEQYF
TRBD1,many,TRBV27,TRBJ2-7,TGTGCCAGCATGGGGACAGGGGGCTCCTACGAGCAGTACTTC,CASMGTGGSYEQYF
TRBD1,many,TRBV2,TRBJ2-5,TGTGCTTCCGGGACAGGGGGCAAAGCGGCCCAGTACTTC,CASGTGGKAAQYF
TRBD1,-,TRBV2,TRBJ2-3,TGTGCCAGCAGTGAAGGGGACTGGGACAGGCGAACTAGCACAGATACGCAGTATTTT,CASSEGDWDRRTSTDTQYF
-,-,TRBV5-5,TRBJ1-4,TGTGTCAGCAGCTTGGTAGCTGCAACTAATGAAAAACTGTTTTTT,CVSSLVAATNEKLFF
TRBD2,-,TRBV7-9,TRBJ2-1,TGTGCCAGCTTTGTAGCGGGGTTATACAATGAGCAGTTCTTC,CASFVAGLYNEQFF
-,many,TRBV2,TRBJ1-5,TGTGCCAGCAGTGAAAACTTTCTACAGCCCCAGCATTTT,CASSENFLQPQHF
TRBD1,many,TRBV6-1,TRBJ1-1,TGTGCCAGCAGAGATGGGACAGTGAACACTGAAGCTTTCTTT,CASRDGTVNTEAFF
-,many,TRBV30,TRBJ1-1,TGTGCCTGGAGTGTAACAAGTGGGACTGAAGCTTTCTTT,CAWSVTSGTEAFF
-,-,TRBV19,TRBJ2-1,TGTGCCAGTAGTCCTCGGGGCAGCCCGTCCAATGAGCAGTTCTTC,CASSPRGSPSNEQFF
-,-,TRBV27,TRBJ1-2,TGTGCCAGCAGTTTATCGATATACTCTACTAAACCCTATGGCTACACCTTC,CASSLSIYSTKPYGYTF
TRBD1,-,TRBV15,TRBJ1-2,TGTGCCACCAGCAGAGATCTCGCCGGGACAGGGGCTAACTATGGCTACACCTTC,CATSRDLAGTGANYGYTF
TRBD2,many,TRBV7-2,TRBJ2-1,TGTGCCAGCAGCTTAGAATCTAGCGGGGGGGCTCAGTTCTTC,CASSLESSGGAQFF
TRBD1,many,TRBV28,TRBJ2-5,TGTGCCAGCAGCTTGAACTACAGGGGGCGAGGAGAGACCCAGTACTTC,CASSLNYRGRGETQYF
-,many,TRBV7-9,TRBJ1-1,TGTGCCAGCAGCTTAGGCAGGGGACAAGCTTTCTTT,CASSLGRGQAFF